The following is a T cell receptor beta chain sequence with its context. The length of the CDR3 is 15 residues. V dropped 5 bases and J dropped 1 base, with 12 bases sitting between them. CDR1 and CDR2 (germline): SGHAT, FQNNGV. This sample was taken from a study of cytomegalovirus exposure and HLA in healthy donors. A multiplex PCR was run with 60 Vbeta primers and 13 Jbeta primers. Some clones are missing from TCRdb's copy, which holds only in-frame ones; the method was immunoSEQ multiplex PCR. Of 150,000 to 250,000 clones in the sample, roughly 80% are singletons; the top ten hold 6.5%. This clonotype was obtained from a woman in her fifties or sixties in good health and CMV-seropositive. V is TRBV11-2 and J is TRBJ2-1; possibly TRBD1 for D (6 bases). The sequenced sample consisted of PBMCs. The CDR3 DNA reads as TGTGCCAGCAGCCAAATACAGGGTTCCTACAATGAGCAGTTCTTC. This sequence encodes CASSQIQGSYNEQFF.